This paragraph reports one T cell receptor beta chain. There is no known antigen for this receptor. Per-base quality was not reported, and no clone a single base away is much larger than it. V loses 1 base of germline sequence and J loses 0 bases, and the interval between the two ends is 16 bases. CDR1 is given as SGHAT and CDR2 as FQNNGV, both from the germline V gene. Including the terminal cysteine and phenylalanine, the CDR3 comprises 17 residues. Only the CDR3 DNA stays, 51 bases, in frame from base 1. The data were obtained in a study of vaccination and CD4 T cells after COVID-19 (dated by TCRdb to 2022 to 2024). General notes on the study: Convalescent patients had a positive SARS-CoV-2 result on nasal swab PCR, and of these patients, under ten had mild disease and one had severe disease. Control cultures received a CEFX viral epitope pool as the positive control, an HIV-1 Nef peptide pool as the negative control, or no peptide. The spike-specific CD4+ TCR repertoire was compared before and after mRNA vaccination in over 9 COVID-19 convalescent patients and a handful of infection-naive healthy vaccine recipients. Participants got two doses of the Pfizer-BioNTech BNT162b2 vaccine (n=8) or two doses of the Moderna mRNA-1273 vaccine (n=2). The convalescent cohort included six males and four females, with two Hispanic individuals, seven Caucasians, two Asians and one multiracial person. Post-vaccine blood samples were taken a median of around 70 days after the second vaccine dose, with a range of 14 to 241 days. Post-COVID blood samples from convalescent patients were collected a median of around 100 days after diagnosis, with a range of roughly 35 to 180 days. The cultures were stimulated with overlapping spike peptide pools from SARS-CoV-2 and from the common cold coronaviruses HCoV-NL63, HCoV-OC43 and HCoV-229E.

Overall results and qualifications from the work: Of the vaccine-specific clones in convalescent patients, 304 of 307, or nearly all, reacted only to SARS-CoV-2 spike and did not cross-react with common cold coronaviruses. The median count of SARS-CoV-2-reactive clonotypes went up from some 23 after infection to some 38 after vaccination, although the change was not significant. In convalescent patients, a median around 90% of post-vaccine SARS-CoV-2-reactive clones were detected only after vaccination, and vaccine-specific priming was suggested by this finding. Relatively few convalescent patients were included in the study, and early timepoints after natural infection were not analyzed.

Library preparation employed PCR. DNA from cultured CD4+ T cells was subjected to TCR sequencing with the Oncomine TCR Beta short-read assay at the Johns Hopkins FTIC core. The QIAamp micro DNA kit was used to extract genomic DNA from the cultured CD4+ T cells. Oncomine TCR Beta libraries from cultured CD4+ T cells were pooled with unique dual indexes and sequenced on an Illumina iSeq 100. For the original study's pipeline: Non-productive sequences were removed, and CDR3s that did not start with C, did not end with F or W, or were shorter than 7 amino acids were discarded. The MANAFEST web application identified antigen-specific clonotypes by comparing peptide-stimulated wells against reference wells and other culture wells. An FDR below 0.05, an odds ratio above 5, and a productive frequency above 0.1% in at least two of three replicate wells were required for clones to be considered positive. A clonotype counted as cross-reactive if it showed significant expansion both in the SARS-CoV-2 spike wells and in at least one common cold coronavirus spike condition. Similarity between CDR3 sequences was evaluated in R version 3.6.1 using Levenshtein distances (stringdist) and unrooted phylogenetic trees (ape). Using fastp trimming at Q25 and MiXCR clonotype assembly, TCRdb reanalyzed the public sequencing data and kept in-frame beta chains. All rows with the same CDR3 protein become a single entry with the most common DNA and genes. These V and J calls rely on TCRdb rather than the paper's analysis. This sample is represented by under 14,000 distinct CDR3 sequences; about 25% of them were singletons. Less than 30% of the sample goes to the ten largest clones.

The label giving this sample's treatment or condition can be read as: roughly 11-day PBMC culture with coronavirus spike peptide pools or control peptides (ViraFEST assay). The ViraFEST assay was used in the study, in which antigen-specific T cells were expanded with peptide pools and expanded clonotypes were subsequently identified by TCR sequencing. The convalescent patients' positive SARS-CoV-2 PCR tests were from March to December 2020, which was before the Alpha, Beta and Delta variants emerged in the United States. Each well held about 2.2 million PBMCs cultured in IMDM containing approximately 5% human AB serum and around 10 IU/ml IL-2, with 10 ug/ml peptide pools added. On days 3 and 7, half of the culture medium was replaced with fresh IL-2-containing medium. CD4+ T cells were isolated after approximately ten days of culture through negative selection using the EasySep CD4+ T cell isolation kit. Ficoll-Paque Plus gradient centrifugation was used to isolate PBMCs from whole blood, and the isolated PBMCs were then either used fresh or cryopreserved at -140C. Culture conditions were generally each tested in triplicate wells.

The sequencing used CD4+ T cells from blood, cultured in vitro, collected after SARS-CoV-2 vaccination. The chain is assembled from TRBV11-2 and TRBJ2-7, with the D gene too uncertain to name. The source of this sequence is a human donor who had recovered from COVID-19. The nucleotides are TGTGCCAGCAGCTTAGGCGTCTACGGCCTAAGCTCCTACGAGCAGTACTTC. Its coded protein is CASSLGVYGLSSYEQYF.